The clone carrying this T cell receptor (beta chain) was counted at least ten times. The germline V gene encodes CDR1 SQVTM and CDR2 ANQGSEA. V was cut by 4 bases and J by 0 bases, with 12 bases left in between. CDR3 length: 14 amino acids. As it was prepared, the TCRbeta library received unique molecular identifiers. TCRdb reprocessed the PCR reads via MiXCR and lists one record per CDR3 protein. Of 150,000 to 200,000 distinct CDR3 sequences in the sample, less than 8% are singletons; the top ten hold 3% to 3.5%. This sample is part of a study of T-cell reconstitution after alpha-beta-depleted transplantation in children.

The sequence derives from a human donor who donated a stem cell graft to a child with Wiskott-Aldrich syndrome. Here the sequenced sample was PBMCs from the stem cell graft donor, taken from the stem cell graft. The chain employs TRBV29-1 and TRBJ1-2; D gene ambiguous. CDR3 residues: CSVGTGVTNYGYTF. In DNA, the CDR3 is TGCAGCGTTGGTACGGGAGTAACTAACTATGGCTACACCTTC.